Listed here are 11 T cell receptor beta chains from one sample, sequenced in a study of blood T cells in healthy people across ages. Primed by a sample-barcoded 5' primer and a J-beta primer mix, a second PCR proceeded for roughly 7 to 12 cycles. TCRdb passed the 5' RACE reads through MiXCR, listing each CDR3 protein once. The sample records hundreds of thousands of distinct CDR3 sequences, about a fifth being singletons. Material: blood. Receptors were obtained from a man between 65 and 85 years old in good health.

The chain uses TRBV7-8 and TRBJ2-1; tentatively, D is TRBD1 or TRBD2 (6 bases each). The J call is in doubt because the DNA end fits TRBJ2-7 better. This CDR3 is 15 amino acids long. Per germline, CDR1 SGHVS and CDR2 FQNEAQ. CDR3: CASSFGGGGHYEQYV. As DNA, the CDR3 is TGTGCCAGCAGCTTCGGCGGAGGGGGACACTACGAGCAGTACGTC.

The genes are TRBV4-1 and TRBJ2-7, with 7 bases lining up with TRBD2. After removal of 0 bases from V and 0 bases from J, the junction contained 5 bases not matched to a gene. Germline CDR1 MGHRA, CDR2 YSYEKL. The CDR3 contains 16 residues. For the CDR3, the DNA is TGCGCCAGCAGCCAAGAAGGCGGGGGTAGCTCCTACGAGCAGTACTTC. Residues: CASSQEGGGSSYEQYF.

This clonotype was detected ten times or more. The chain recombines TRBV6-5 with TRBJ2-3; D uncertain. The CDR3 sequence is 14 residues long. The germline V and J ends were trimmed by 6 bases and 4 bases, with 14 bases remaining between them. CDR1 and CDR2 from the germline V gene are MNHEY and SVGAGI. The CDR3 nucleotides read TGTGCCAGCAGCCTTAGTGTGTCGTCAGATACGCAGTATTTT. The encoded protein is CASSLSVSSDTQYF.

This chain links TRBV4-3 with TRBJ1-1; D is undetermined. The V gene lost 1 base and the J gene lost 5 bases, with 8 bases spanning the gap. The CDR3 covers 13 residues. In germline, CDR1 is LGHNA, CDR2 YSLEER. The CDR3 reads CASSQGSETEAFF. CDR3 bases: TGCGCCAGCAGCCAAGGGTCGGAGACTGAAGCTTTCTTT.

The genes are TRBV6-5 and TRBJ2-3; perhaps TRBD2 as D (7 bases). Trimming took off 2 bases at V and 0 bases at J, with 12 bases between the two ends. Germline CDR1 reads MNHEY; CDR2 reads SVGAGI. This CDR3 contains 16 residues. CDR3 amino acids: CASSYQGRASTDTQYF. The DNA of the CDR3 is TGTGCCAGCAGTTACCAGGGGAGGGCTAGCACAGATACGCAGTATTTT.

V is TRBV10-2 and J is TRBJ2-4, with 8 bases matching TRBD1. Germline loops: CDR1 WSHSY, CDR2 SAAADI. The CDR3 sequence is 14 residues long. V dropped 6 bases and J dropped 6; count of bases not matched to a gene: 7. CDR3 region: CASRAQGVGNIQYF. Here the CDR3 DNA reads TGCGCCAGCAGGGCACAGGGGGTCGGAAACATTCAGTACTTC.

This clonotype was seen a handful of times. The chain combines TRBV5-1 with TRBJ2-5, with TRBD1 identical over 7 bases. The DNA end is a closer match to TRBJ2-1, so the J assignment may be wrong. The CDR3 has 16 amino acids. Germline CDR1 is SGHRS and CDR2 is YFSETQ. CDR3 coding DNA: TGCGCCAGCAGCCACCTCAACCTAGACAGGGACAATGAGCAGTTCTTC. As protein: CASSHLNLDRDNEQFF.

The CDR3 bases are TGTGCCAGTAGCGAGGGACCCTCAGATGGCATTCAGTACTTC. Its translation is CASSEGPSDGIQYF. V gene TRBV19 combines with J gene TRBJ2-4, with D perhaps given as TRBD1 or TRBD2 (5 bases each). The CDR3 length is 14 residues. Germline CDR1 and CDR2: LNHDA and SQIVND (reference sequence). Trimming removed 6 bases at V and 9 bases at J, with 18 bases between.

V gene TRBV18 combines with J gene TRBJ2-6, with TRBD1 identical over 9 bases. CDR1 is KGHSH and CDR2 is LQKENI in the germline V gene. V trimming: 6 bases; J trimming: 1 base; junction bases outside the gene matches: 7. The CDR3 is 17 residues long. CDR3 bases: TGTGCCAGCTCCCCGGGACAGGGTTCTTCTGGGGCCAACGTCCTGACTTTC. This sequence encodes CASSPGQGSSGANVLTF.

The genes are TRBV18 and TRBJ2-3; 13 bases match TRBD2. The length of the CDR3 is 16 residues. Germline values: CDR1 KGHSH, CDR2 LQKENI. With V trimmed by 3 bases and J by 4 bases, 4 bases remained unmatched. The CDR3 sequence: CASSPPGLAGPDTQYF. CDR3 coding DNA: TGTGCCAGCTCACCCCCGGGACTAGCGGGACCAGATACGCAGTATTTT. The entire variable domain, with the rest obtained from reference TRBV18 and TRBJ2-3, is as follows: NAGVMQNPRHLVRRRGQEARLRCSPMKGHSHVYWYRQLPEEGLKFMVYLQKENIIDESGMPKERFSAEFPKEGPSILRIQQVVRGDSAAYFCASSPPGLAGPDTQYFGPGTRLTVL.

This chain uses TRBV5-1 with TRBJ1-1, with D hard to call. This CDR3 has 14 residues. Trimming pared 0 bases from V and 4 bases from J, leaving 10 bases between. Per germline, CDR1 SGHRS and CDR2 YFSETQ. CDR3 in amino acids: CASSLVPAGTEAFF. CDR3 DNA sequence: TGCGCCAGCAGCTTGGTTCCGGCTGGCACTGAAGCTTTCTTT.